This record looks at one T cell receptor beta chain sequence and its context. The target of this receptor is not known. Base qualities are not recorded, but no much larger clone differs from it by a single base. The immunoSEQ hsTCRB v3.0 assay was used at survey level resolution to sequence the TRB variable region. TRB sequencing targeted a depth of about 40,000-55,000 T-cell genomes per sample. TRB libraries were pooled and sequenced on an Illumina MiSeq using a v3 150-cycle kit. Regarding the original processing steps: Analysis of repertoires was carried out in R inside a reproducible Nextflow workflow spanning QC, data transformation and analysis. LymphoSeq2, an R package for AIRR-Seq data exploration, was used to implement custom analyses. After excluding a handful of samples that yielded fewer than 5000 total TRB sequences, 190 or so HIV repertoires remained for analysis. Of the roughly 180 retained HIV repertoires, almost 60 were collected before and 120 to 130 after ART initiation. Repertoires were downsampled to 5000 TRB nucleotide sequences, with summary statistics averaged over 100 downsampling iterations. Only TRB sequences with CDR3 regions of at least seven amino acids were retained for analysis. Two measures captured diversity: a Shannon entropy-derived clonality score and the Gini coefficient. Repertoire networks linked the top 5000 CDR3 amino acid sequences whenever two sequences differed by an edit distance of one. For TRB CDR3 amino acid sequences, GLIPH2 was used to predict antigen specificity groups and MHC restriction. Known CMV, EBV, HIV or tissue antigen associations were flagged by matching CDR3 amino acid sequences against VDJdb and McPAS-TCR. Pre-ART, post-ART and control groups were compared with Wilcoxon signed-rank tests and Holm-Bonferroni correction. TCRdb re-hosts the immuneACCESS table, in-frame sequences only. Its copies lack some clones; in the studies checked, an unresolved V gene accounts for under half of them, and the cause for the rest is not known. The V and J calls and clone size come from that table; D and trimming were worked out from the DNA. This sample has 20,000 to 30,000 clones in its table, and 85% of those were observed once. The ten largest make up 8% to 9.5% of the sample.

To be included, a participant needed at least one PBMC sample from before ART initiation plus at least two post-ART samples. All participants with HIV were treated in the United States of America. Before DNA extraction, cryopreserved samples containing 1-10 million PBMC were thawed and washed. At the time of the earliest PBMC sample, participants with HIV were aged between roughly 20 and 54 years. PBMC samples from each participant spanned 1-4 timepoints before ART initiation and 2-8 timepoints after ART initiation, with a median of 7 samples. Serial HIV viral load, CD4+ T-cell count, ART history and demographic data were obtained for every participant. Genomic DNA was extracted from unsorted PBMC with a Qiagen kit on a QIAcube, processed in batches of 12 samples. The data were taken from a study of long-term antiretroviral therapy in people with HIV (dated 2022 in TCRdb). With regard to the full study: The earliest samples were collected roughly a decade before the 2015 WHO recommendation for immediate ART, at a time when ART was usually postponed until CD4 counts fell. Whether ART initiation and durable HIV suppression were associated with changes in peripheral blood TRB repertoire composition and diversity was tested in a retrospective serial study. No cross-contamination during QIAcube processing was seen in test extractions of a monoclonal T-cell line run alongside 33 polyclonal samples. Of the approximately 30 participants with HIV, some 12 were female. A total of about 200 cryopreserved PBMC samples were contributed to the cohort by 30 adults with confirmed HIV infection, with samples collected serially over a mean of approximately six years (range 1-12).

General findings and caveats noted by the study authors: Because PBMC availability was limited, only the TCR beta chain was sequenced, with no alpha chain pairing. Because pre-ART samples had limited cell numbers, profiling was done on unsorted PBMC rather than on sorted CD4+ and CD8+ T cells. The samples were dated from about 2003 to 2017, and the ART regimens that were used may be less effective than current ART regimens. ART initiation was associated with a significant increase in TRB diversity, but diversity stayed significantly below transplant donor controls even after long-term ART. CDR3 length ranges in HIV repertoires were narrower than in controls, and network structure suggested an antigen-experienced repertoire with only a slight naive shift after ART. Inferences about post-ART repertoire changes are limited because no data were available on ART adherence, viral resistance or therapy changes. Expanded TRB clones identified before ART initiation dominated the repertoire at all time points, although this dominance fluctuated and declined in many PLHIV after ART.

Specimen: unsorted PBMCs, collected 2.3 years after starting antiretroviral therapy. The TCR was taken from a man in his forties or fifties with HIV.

The DNA sequence is TGTGCTAGTAGGAAGGGAGATACGCAGTATTTT. The encoded protein is CASRKGDTQYF. Recombination joined TRBV12-5 with TRBJ2-3, with no reliable assignment of the D segment. V and J are truncated by 8 bases and 5 bases respectively, leaving an intervening sequence of 8 bases. CDR1 LGHNT and CDR2 FRNRAP are derived from the germline V gene. Including cysteine and phenylalanine, the CDR3 has 11 amino acids. Only the CDR3 part of the read is kept: 33 bases, read in frame from the first base.